The clone carrying this T cell receptor beta chain was detected only a few times. The antigen is unknown. The entry originates in a study of CD8 T cells in ankylosing spondylitis. Overall study results and limits: Peripheral blood held disease-linked clones only at relatively low frequency, and these were CD8+. Reportedly, disease-linked clones are significantly enriched in ankylosing spondylitis patients' matched synovial fluid. Previously reported in reactive arthritis synovial fluid and blood were some of the motif variants. Ankylosing spondylitis blood appeared to carry a characteristic TCR beta motif of eight or nine highly homologous variants.

The ends lost 6 bases at V and 0 bases at J; junction bases unmatched: 4. This CDR3 is built from 13 residues. Germline CDR1 reads DFQATT; CDR2 reads SNEGSKA (reference sequence). TCRdb ran MiXCR on the 5' RACE reads and lists one entry per CDR3 protein. The repertoire holds approximately 250,000 distinct CDR3 sequences, approximately 24% seen once, with less than 0.75% in the top ten. This TCR came from a male donor with ankylosing spondylitis or in good health (not recorded which). The chain employs TRBV20-1 and TRBJ1-2; TRBD1 aligns across 7 bases. The source material was blood, either unsorted or a sorted T cell fraction (not recorded which). The CDR3 region is CSASDRPNYGYTF. Written as DNA, the CDR3 is TGCAGTGCATCGGACAGGCCTAACTATGGCTACACCTTC.